Listed below are T cell receptor beta chains from one sample, sequenced in a study of blood T cell repertoires in COVID-19. Produced via immunoSEQ multiplex PCR; TCRdb's table is partial and in-frame only. The table shows approximately 97,000 clones, with roughly 92% occurring only once. The sequencing sample was made of peripheral blood. These receptors were obtained from a woman between 45 and 65 years old with COVID-19, enrolled during active disease. Each CDR3 is given with its conserved first and last residue. The D gene is left open where the match is weak. Size is stated for part of the rows, as once, few or many counts, or as a class when the clone is expanded.

cdr3_aa cdr3_nt clone_size v_call d_call j_call
CASSLKRDSPYTEAFF TGCGCCAGCAGCTTGAAGAGGGACAGCCCTTACACTGAAGCTTTCTTT NA TRBV5-1 TRBD1 TRBJ1-1
CASTRDYTQYF TGCGCCAGCACCCGAGACTATACGCAGTATTTT NA TRBV23-1 NA TRBJ2-3
CASSMKGGAGYEQYF TGTGCCAGTAGTATGAAAGGGGGCGCAGGCTACGAGCAGTACTTC NA TRBV19 TRBD1 TRBJ2-7
CASSVVARASTGELFF TGTGCCAGCAGCGTAGTGGCGCGAGCTAGCACCGGGGAGCTGTTTTTT NA TRBV9 NA TRBJ2-2
CASSQAAAGELFF TGTGCCAGCAGCCAAGCGGCGGCCGGGGAGCTGTTTTTT NA TRBV3-1/TRBV3-2 NA TRBJ2-2
CASSEGRGSNQPQHF TGTGCCAGCAGTGAAGGTAGGGGAAGCAATCAGCCCCAGCATTTT once TRBV2 NA TRBJ1-5
CASSFSSGINEQFF TGTGCCAGCAGTTTTAGCAGCGGCATCAATGAGCAGTTCTTC NA TRBV27 NA TRBJ2-1
CASRPYRDFTEAFF TGTGCCAGCAGGCCCTACAGGGATTTCACTGAAGCTTTCTTT once TRBV6-5 NA TRBJ1-1
CASSFGRTLDGYTF TGTGCCAGCAGCTTTGGACGGACTCTGGATGGCTACACCTTC NA TRBV7-2 NA TRBJ1-2
CASSPLSGITEAFF TGTGCCAGCAGTCCCCTGTCAGGGATCACTGAAGCTTTCTTT NA TRBV28 NA TRBJ1-1
CASSLSGRSTDTQYF TGTGCCAGCAGCTTAAGTGGGAGGAGCACAGATACGCAGTATTTT NA TRBV11-2 NA TRBJ2-3
CASSYSGTGGISNSPLHF TGTGCCAGCAGCTATTCGGGAACAGGGGGGATCTCCAATTCACCCCTCCACTTT NA TRBV6-2/TRBV6-3 TRBD1 TRBJ1-6
CASSQLQGKGGYTF TGTGCCAGCAGCCAACTACAGGGAAAAGGGGGCTACACCTTC NA TRBV3-1/TRBV3-2 NA TRBJ1-2
CAPGSAGVPYNEQFF TGTGCCCCCGGGTCCGCGGGGGTTCCCTACAATGAGCAGTTCTTC NA TRBV21-1 NA TRBJ2-1
CASSFLGRGPLLNYSYNEQFF TGTGCCAGCAGCTTCCTCGGGCGGGGGCCGTTGTTGAACTACTCCTACAATGAGCAGTTCTTC NA TRBV7-6 NA TRBJ2-1
CASSGPRTSAARDEQFF TGTGCCAGCAGTGGCCCAAGGACTAGCGCCGCTCGCGATGAGCAGTTCTTC NA TRBV28 TRBD2 TRBJ2-1
CASSPTAANYGYTF TGTGCCAGCAGCCCAACAGCCGCTAACTATGGCTACACCTTC NA TRBV11-3 NA TRBJ1-2
CASSIPGQLYSTDTQYF TGTGCCAGTAGTATACCTGGACAGCTTTATAGCACAGATACGCAGTATTTT NA TRBV19 NA TRBJ2-3
CASFGGRANYGYTF TGTGCCAGCTTTGGGGGCCGAGCTAACTATGGCTACACCTTC NA TRBV2 NA TRBJ1-2